This TCR beta chain emerged from a study of blood T cells in healthy people across ages. The CDR3 has 13 residues. Per the germline V gene, CDR1 is SEHNR and CDR2 is FQNEAQ (reference sequence). To note about this clonotype: At one end, the junction sequence differs from germline, possibly due to a read error.

Through a sample-barcoded 5' primer and a J-beta primer mix, a second PCR was run for about 6 to 11 cycles. TCRdb reanalysed the 5' RACE reads using MiXCR and keeps one entry per CDR3 protein. This sample carries over a million distinct CDR3 sequences, approximately 38% of them seen once, and the ten largest clones take 7% to 9%. This chain joins TRBV7-9 and TRBJ1-6; the D is unclear. This sequence was found in a woman under 30 in good health. Sequenced: blood. The CDR3 sequence: CASSLELDSPLHF. CDR3 nucleotide sequence: TGTGCTAGCAGCTTAGAGTTGGATTCACCCCTCCACTTT. The entire variable domain, with the rest obtained from reference TRBV7-9 and TRBJ1-6, is as follows: DTGVSQNPRHKITKRGQNVTFRCDPISEHNRLYWYRQTLGQGPEFLTYFQNEAQLEKSRLLSDRFSAERPKGSFSTLEIQRTEQGDSAMYLCASSLELDSPLHFGNGTRLTVT.